This entry lists 10 T cell receptor beta chains sequenced from one sample in a study of blood T cell repertoires in COVID-19. Assay used: immunoSEQ multiplex PCR; TCRdb lists only in-frame clones, some missing. This table holds approximately 60,000 clones, more than 75% found once. The material sequenced was peripheral blood. Every receptor here comes from a man in his forties or fifties with active or convalescent COVID-19.

This rearrangement joins TRBV2 to TRBJ2-7; D possibly corresponds to TRBD2 (5 bases). Deletions cut 4 bases from V and 2 bases from J, with 9 bases between. CDR1 is SNHLY and CDR2 is FYNNEI in the germline V gene. CDR3 length equals 13 residues. CDR3 sequence reads: CASSAGWAYEQYF. Here the CDR3 DNA reads TGTGCCAGCAGTGCGGGGTGGGCCTACGAGCAGTACTTC.

This chain links TRBV5-1 with TRBJ1-1, with no clear D. CDR1 is SGHRS, CDR2 YFSETQ, per germline. The CDR3 consists of 15 residues. Trimming stripped 3 bases from V and 1 base from J, with 13 bases between. Here the CDR3 DNA reads TGCGCCAGCAGCTCAAACTTAAACTCGAACACTGAAGCTTTCTTT. It specifies CASSSNLNSNTEAFF. The whole variable domain, filled in from reference TRBV5-1 and TRBJ1-1, reads KAGVTQTPRYLIKTRGQQVTLSCSPISGHRSVSWYQQTPGQGLQFLFEYFSETQRNKGNFPGRFSGRQFSNSRSEMNVSTLELGDSALYLCASSSNLNSNTEAFFGQGTRLTVV.

The J gene is TRBJ1-1, the V gene TRBV6-5, with D unresolved. Trimming pared 8 bases from V and 4 bases from J, leaving 14 bases between. The germline V gene encodes CDR1 MNHEY and CDR2 SVGAGI. The CDR3 is made up of 13 amino acids. The CDR3 region is CASSAPRGTEAFF. The CDR3 DNA reads TGTGCCAGCTCGGCCCCTCGGGGCACTGAAGCTTTCTTT.

The chain has TRBV19 and TRBJ2-1, with 7 bases fitting TRBD1. J was trimmed by 10 bases and V by 5 bases; bases with no gene match: 11. CDR3 size: 14 residues. Looked up from germline, CDR1 is LNHDA and CDR2 is SQIVND (reference sequence). In DNA form, the CDR3 reads TGTGCCAGTAGTGGGACAGTGTTGGTGCGGGAGCAGTTCTTC. Amino acids: CASSGTVLVREQFF.

The CDR3 here is CATSMDRGREKLFF. Written as DNA, the CDR3 is TGTGCCACCAGCATGGACAGGGGAAGAGAAAAACTGTTTTTT. The gene calls are TRBV15 and TRBJ1-4; 9 positions match TRBD1. CDR1 and CDR2 from the germline V gene are LNHNV and YYDKDF (reference sequence). The V gene end was trimmed by 4 bases and the J gene end by 8 bases; junction bases not matched to a gene: 5. This CDR3 region has 14 residues.

The chain has TRBV15 and TRBJ1-2; 8 bases fit TRBD1. V trimming: 1 base; J trimming: 8 bases; junction bases outside the gene matches: 12. The CDR3 is 16 amino acids. Per germline, CDR1 LNHNV and CDR2 YYDKDF (reference sequence). CDR3 nucleotides: TGTGCCACCAGCAGAGGTACCGGGACAGGCTTGTACGGCTACACCTTC. Its protein product is CATSRGTGTGLYGYTF.

This sequence joins TRBV5-1 and TRBJ1-2, with a weak D call TRBD1 (5 bases). The CDR3 runs 13 residues. V lost 3 bases, J lost 6 bases, and 12 bases lay in between. Germline lookup yields CDR1 SGHRS and CDR2 YFSETQ. The CDR3 sequence: CASSWDGGHGYTF. The CDR3 DNA reads as TGCGCCAGCAGCTGGGACGGGGGACATGGCTACACCTTC. Drawing the rest from reference TRBV5-1 and TRBJ1-2, the complete variable domain is KAGVTQTPRYLIKTRGQQVTLSCSPISGHRSVSWYQQTPGQGLQFLFEYFSETQRNKGNFPGRFSGRQFSNSRSEMNVSTLELGDSALYLCASSWDGGHGYTFGSGTRLTVV.

V usage is TRBV2 and J usage is TRBJ2-4, with TRBD2 matching 7 bases. CDR3 length: 17 amino acids. Germline V CDR1 and CDR2: SNHLY, FYNNEI. The junction had 8 bases not matched to a gene; V was cut back by 0 bases and J by 3 bases. CDR3 nucleotide sequence: TGTGCCAGCAGTGAAGCGCCGCGGGGGTCGGGCAAAAACATTCAGTACTTC. Protein sequence: CASSEAPRGSGKNIQYF.

This clone was observed a single time. The chain combines TRBV18 with TRBJ1-6; the D is unclear. Germline CDR1 KGHSH, CDR2 LQKENI. This CDR3 spans 13 amino acids. Trimming took off 3 bases at V and 8 bases at J, with 8 bases between the two ends. The CDR3 reads CASSPNGDSPLHF. The DNA of the CDR3 is TGTGCCAGCTCACCGAACGGGGATTCACCCCTCCACTTT.

The chain uses TRBV2 and TRBJ1-2; maybe TRBD1 (6 bases). This CDR3 is 17 amino acids long. The germline V and J ends were trimmed by 2 bases and 2 bases, with 18 bases remaining between them. CDR1 and CDR2 from the germline V gene are SNHLY and FYNNEI. For the CDR3, the DNA is TGTGCCAGCAGTGAAAGCACAGGGTCCAGCGTCAACTATGGCTACACCTTC. Translation gives CASSESTGSSVNYGYTF.